The source of this TCR beta chain is a study of blood T cell repertoires in COVID-19. Study as a whole: COVID-19 samples from acute and convalescent phases originated in the United States, Italy and Spain. Sample material is recorded as cDNA or gDNA derived from T cells, B-cell-depleted T cells, or PBMCs.

Authors' methods: Nucleated cell counts were estimated from reference gene primer amplification. The repertoire was sequenced with immunoSEQ multiplex PCR; TCRdb's copy has only in-frame clones and lacks some. The DNA gave D and trimming, while V, J and clone size come from that table. The sample holds 350,000 or so clones, 65% to 85% seen once. This TCR came from a man aged 30 to 39 with active or convalescent COVID-19. The sequenced sample consisted of peripheral blood.

The CDR3: CASSQGTGVRDTQYF. In DNA form, the CDR3 reads TGCGCCAGCAGCCAAGGGACTGGGGTTCGCGATACGCAGTATTTT. The rearrangement uses TRBV4-3 and TRBJ2-3, with D possibly being TRBD2 (5 bases). The CDR3 covers 15 residues. The V gene lost 1 base and the J gene lost 6 bases, with 14 bases spanning the gap. CDR1 and CDR2 from the germline V gene are LGHNA and YSLEER.